Listed below are T cell receptor beta chains from one sample, sequenced in a study of T cells in Graves' hyperthyroidism and ophthalmopathy. TCRdb fed the multiplex PCR reads into MiXCR, producing one record per CDR3 protein. Of roughly 570,000 distinct CDR3 sequences in the sample, about a sixth were seen once. The source material was blood. These receptor sequences come from a woman in her twenties or thirties with Graves' hyperthyroidism. Both conserved end residues are part of each CDR3. The order of the fields is clone size, V gene, J gene, D gene, CDR3 protein, CDR3 DNA. A D gene is named only where the DNA matches it firmly. Size values are once, few and many counts, or a class for expanded clones, and some rows have none.

clone_size: many; v_call: TRBV10-3; j_call: TRBJ2-1; d_call: NA; cdr3_aa: CAITDVDAINNEQFF; cdr3_nt: TGTGCCATCACAGACGTGGACGCAATAAACAATGAGCAGTTCTTC
clone_size: few; v_call: TRBV3-1; j_call: TRBJ2-4; d_call: TRBD2; cdr3_aa: CASSQGPGTSGSKNIQYF; cdr3_nt: TGTGCCAGCAGCCAAGGTCCGGGGACTAGCGGGAGTAAAAACATTCAGTACTTC
clone_size: many; v_call: TRBV6-6; j_call: TRBJ2-5; d_call: NA; cdr3_aa: CASSYSEGETQYF; cdr3_nt: TGTGCCAGCAGTTACTCGGAAGGGGAGACCCAGTACTTC
clone_size: many; v_call: TRBV6-1; j_call: TRBJ2-6; d_call: NA; cdr3_aa: CAIETASGANVLTF; cdr3_nt: TGTGCCATCGAGACAGCCTCTGGGGCCAACGTCCTGACTTTC
clone_size: few; v_call: TRBV20-1; j_call: TRBJ1-2; d_call: NA; cdr3_aa: CSARTGATYNYGYTF; cdr3_nt: TGCAGTGCTAGGACGGGGGCCACTTACAACTATGGCTACACCTTC
clone_size: many; v_call: TRBV12-5; j_call: TRBJ1-1; d_call: TRBD1; cdr3_aa: CASGRTGWNTEAFF; cdr3_nt: TGTGCTAGTGGGAGGACAGGCTGGAACACTGAAGCTTTCTTT
clone_size: NA; v_call: TRBV19; j_call: TRBJ2-1; d_call: TRBD2; cdr3_aa: CASRPGTSGENEQFF; cdr3_nt: TGTGCCAGTAGGCCCGGGACTAGCGGGGAAAATGAGCAGTTCTTC
clone_size: few; v_call: TRBV30; j_call: TRBJ2-6; d_call: NA; cdr3_aa: CAWSVVGGANVLTF; cdr3_nt: TGTGCCTGGAGTGTTGTTGGTGGGGCCAACGTCCTGACTTTC
clone_size: few; v_call: TRBV7-3; j_call: TRBJ2-2; d_call: NA; cdr3_aa: CASSFLPASDTGELFF; cdr3_nt: TGTGCCAGCAGCTTTTTACCCGCGTCTGACACCGGGGAGCTGTTTTTT
clone_size: few; v_call: TRBV24-1; j_call: TRBJ1-2; d_call: TRBD1; cdr3_aa: CATSDWDRGNYGYTF; cdr3_nt: TGTGCCACCAGTGACTGGGACAGGGGGAACTATGGCTACACCTTC
clone_size: few; v_call: TRBV19; j_call: TRBJ1-5; d_call: NA; cdr3_aa: CASSIDLDQPQHF; cdr3_nt: TGTGCCAGTAGTATAGATCTTGATCAGCCCCAGCATTTT